The present T cell receptor (beta chain) was sequenced within a study of blood T cell repertoires in COVID-19. Unmatched junction bases numbered 17, after V lost 3 bases and J lost 6 bases. The CDR3 is made up of 17 amino acids. Germline V gene lookup returns CDR1 GTSNPN and CDR2 SVGIG (reference sequence). Using immunoSEQ multiplex PCR, the repertoire was profiled, and TCRdb retains in-frame clones only, with some absent. The sample consists of 160,000 or so clones, about 79% of them appearing once. Material for sequencing was PBMCs or T cells enriched from blood (not recorded which). This chain links TRBV30 with TRBJ1-5, with 7 nucleotides matching TRBD1. This receptor was identified in a man in his fifties or sixties who had recovered from COVID-19. In DNA form, the CDR3 reads TGTGCCTGGAGACCGACAGGGTCTACTCCAGCGCGTCAGCCCCAGCATTTT. Translation gives CAWRPTGSTPARQPQHF.